This T cell receptor (beta chain) was observed in a study of shared clonotypes between healthy human individuals. Study-level results: The authors expected sequencing depth to affect clonotype sharing among donors.

This CDR3 spans 15 amino acids. V lost 4 bases and J lost 0; bases outside the gene matches: 3. Germline V gene lookup returns CDR1 SGHTA and CDR2 FQGNSA. Assay used: immunoSEQ multiplex PCR; TCRdb lists only in-frame clones, some missing. The data hold 2.5 million or so clones, with more than 80% observed a single time. On this clone itself: Its antigen is still unknown. The same CDR3 also results from other DNA sequences found in this sample.

The sequence derives from a man aged 18 to 29 in good health. Sequenced input: naive CD4+ T cells sorted from blood. The sample's subset: CD45RA+ positively selected. V is TRBV7-2 and J is TRBJ1-5, with 7 positions matching TRBD1. The CDR3 DNA is TGTGCCAGCAGCTCTAGGGGGCTTAGCAATCAGCCCCAGCATTTT. Its protein product is CASSSRGLSNQPQHF.